This is a list of T cell receptor beta chains from one sample in a study of cytomegalovirus exposure and HLA in healthy donors. Sequencing used immunoSEQ multiplex PCR; TCRdb keeps in-frame clones, though not all of them. This table has approximately 88,000 clones, around 81% appearing once. The source material was PBMCs. All receptors derive from a man younger than 35 in good health and CMV-seronegative. The CDR3 runs from the conserved cysteine through the conserved F or W. A D gene is named only where the DNA matches it firmly. A row's size may be missing; if present it is once, few, many or a size class.

v_gene,abundance,d_gene,j_gene,CDR3aa,CDR3nt
TRBV12-5,NA,TRBD1,TRBJ2-5,CASGLVLGTGSRETQYF,TGTGCTAGTGGTTTGGTTCTGGGGACAGGGAGCCGGGAGACCCAGTACTTC
TRBV5-1,NA,TRBD1,TRBJ1-4,CASSWTGGNEKLFF,TGCGCCAGCAGCTGGACAGGGGGTAATGAAAAACTGTTTTTT
TRBV7-6,NA,TRBD1,TRBJ2-6,CASSHIRQGPYSGANVLTF,TGTGCCAGCAGCCACATTCGACAGGGACCCTACTCTGGGGCCAACGTCCTGACTTTC
TRBV11-2,NA,NA,TRBJ2-2,CASSFGVWNTGELFF,TGTGCCAGCAGCTTCGGTGTCTGGAACACCGGGGAGCTGTTTTTT
TRBV5-5,NA,TRBD2,TRBJ2-3,CASSSYSGGLTDTQYF,TGTGCCAGCAGCTCTTATAGCGGGGGCCTCACAGATACGCAGTATTTT
TRBV19,NA,NA,TRBJ1-5,CASSTGGPGQHF,TGTGCCAGTAGCACGGGGGGGCCAGGGCAGCATTTT
TRBV5-6,once,NA,TRBJ2-7,CASHLSGGGSYEQYF,TGTGCCAGCCACCTCTCTGGCGGAGGGTCCTACGAGCAGTACTTC
TRBV6-5,NA,NA,TRBJ1-1,CASTLQASNTEAFF,TGTGCCAGCACCTTACAGGCGTCAAACACTGAAGCTTTCTTT
TRBV5-1,NA,TRBD2,TRBJ2-2,CASSAGLAGNTGELFF,TGCGCCAGCAGCGCCGGACTAGCGGGGAACACCGGGGAGCTGTTTTTT
TRBV25-1,few,NA,TRBJ1-6,CASSTPGTGYNSPLHF,TGTGCCAGCAGTACCCCTGGTACAGGCTATAATTCACCCCTCCACTTT
TRBV7-6,NA,NA,TRBJ2-1,CASSDPDLPSSYNEQFF,TGTGCCAGCAGCGACCCGGACTTACCGAGCTCCTACAATGAGCAGTTCTTC
TRBV7-6,NA,TRBD2,TRBJ2-3,CATAAGGPTDTQYF,TGTGCTACGGCTGCGGGGGGCCCCACAGATACGCAGTATTTT
TRBV18,NA,TRBD1,TRBJ1-1,CASIRQGGTEAFF,TGTGCCAGCATTCGACAGGGGGGGACTGAAGCTTTCTTT
TRBV7-9,NA,TRBD1,TRBJ1-5,CASSSQGESNQPQHF,TGTGCCAGCAGCTCTCAGGGGGAGAGCAATCAGCCCCAGCATTTT
TRBV7-2,few,NA,TRBJ1-2,CASSLGGNLLLSGYTF,TGTGCCAGCAGCTTGGGGGGGAACCTGCTTTTATCTGGCTACACCTTC
TRBV10-2,NA,TRBD1,TRBJ1-4,CASSTGTGGAAKLFF,TGCGCCAGCAGTACGGGTACAGGGGGCGCGGCGAAACTGTTTTTT